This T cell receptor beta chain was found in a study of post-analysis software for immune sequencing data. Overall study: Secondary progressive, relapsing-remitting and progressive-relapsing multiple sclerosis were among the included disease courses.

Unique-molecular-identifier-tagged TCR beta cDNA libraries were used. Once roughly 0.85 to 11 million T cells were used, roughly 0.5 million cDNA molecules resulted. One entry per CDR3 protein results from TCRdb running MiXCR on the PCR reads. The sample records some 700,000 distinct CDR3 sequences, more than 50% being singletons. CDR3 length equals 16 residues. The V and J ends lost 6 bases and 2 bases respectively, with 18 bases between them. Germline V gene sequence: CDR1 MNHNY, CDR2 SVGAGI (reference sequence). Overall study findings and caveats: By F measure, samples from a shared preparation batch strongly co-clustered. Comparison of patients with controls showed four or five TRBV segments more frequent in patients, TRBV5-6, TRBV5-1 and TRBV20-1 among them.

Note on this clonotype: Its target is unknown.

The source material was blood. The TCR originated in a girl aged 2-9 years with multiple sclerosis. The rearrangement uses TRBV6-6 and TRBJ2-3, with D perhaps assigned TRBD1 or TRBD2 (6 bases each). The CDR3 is CASRPAVGGHTDTQYF. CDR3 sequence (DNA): TGTGCCAGCAGACCCGCTGTGGGGGGCCACACAGATACGCAGTATTTT.